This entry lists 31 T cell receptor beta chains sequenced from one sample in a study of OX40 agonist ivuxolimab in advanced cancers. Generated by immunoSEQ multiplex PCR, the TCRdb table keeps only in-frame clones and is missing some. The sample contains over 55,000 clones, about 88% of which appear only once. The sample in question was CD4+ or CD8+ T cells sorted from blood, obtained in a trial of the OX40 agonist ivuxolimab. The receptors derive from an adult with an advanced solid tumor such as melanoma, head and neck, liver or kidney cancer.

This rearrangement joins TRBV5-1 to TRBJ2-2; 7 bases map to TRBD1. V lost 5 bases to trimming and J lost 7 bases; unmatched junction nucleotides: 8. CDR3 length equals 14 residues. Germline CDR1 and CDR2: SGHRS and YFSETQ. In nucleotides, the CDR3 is TGCGCCAGCAGAACCTCAGGGGGTGGCGGGGAGCTGTTTTTT. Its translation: CASRTSGGGGELFF.

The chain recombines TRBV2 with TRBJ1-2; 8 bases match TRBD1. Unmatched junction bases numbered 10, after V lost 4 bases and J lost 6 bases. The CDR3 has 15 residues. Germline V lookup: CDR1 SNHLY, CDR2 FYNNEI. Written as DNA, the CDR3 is TGTGCCAGCAGTGGAGACCAGGGGGCCGCCGATGGCTACACCTTC. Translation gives CASSGDQGAADGYTF.

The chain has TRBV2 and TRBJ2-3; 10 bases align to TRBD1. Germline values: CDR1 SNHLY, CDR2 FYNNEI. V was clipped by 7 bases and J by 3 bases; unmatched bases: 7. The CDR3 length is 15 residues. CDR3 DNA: TGTGCCAGCATCCAAGGACAGGGGGTGACAGATACGCAGTATTTT. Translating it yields CASIQGQGVTDTQYF.

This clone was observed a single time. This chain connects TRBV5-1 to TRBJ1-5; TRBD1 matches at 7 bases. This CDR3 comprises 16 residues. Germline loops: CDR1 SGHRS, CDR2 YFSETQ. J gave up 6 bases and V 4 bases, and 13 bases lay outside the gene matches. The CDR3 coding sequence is TGCGCCAGCAGCCCACAAGGGGGCGGTGAAGGTCAGCCCCAGCATTTT. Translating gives CASSPQGGGEGQPQHF.

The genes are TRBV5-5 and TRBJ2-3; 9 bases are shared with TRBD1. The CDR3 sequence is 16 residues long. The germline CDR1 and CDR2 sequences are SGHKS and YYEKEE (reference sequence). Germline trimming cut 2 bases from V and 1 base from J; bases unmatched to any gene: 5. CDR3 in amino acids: CASSFQGQGGTDTQYF. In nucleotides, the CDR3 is TGTGCCAGCAGCTTTCAGGGACAGGGTGGCACAGATACGCAGTATTTT.

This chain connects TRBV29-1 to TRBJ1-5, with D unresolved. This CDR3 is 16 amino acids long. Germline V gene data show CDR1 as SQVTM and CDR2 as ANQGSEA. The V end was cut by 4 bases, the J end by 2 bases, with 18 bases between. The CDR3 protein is CSVVLSAAGGNQPQHF. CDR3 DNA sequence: TGCAGCGTTGTTCTTAGTGCGGCAGGAGGCAATCAGCCCCAGCATTTT.

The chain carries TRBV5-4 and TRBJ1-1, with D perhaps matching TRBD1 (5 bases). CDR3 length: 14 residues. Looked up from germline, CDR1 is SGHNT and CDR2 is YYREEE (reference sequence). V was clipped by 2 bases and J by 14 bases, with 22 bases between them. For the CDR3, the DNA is TGTGCCAGCAGCTTAGAGGGGATGACCTACGGAGGGTTCTTT. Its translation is CASSLEGMTYGGFF.

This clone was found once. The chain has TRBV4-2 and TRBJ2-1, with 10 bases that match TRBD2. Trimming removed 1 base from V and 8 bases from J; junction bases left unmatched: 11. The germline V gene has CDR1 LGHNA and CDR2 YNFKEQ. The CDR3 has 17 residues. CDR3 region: CASSQALAGALRDEQFF. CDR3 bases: TGTGCCAGCAGCCAAGCGCTAGCGGGGGCCTTACGCGATGAGCAGTTCTTC.

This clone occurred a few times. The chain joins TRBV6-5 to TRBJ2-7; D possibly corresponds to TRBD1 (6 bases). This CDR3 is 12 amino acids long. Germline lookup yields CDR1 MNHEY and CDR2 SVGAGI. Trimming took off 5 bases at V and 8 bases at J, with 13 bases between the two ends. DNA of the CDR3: TGTGCCAGCAGTCTAATACAGGGAAAGCAGTACTTC. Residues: CASSLIQGKQYF.

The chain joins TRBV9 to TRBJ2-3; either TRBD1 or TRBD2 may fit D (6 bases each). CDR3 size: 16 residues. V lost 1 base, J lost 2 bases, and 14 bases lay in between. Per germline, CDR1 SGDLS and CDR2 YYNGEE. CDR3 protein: CASSVLPGAPTDTQYF. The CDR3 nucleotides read TGTGCCAGCAGCGTATTGCCGGGGGCCCCCACAGATACGCAGTATTTT.

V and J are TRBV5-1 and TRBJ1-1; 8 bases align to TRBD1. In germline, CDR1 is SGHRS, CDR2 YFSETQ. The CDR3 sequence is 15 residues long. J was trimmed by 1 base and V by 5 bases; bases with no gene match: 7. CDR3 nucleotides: TGCGCCAGCAGACTTACAGGGGGAGGGAACACTGAAGCTTTCTTT. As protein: CASRLTGGGNTEAFF. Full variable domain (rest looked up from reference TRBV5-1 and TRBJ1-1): KAGVTQTPRYLIKTRGQQVTLSCSPISGHRSVSWYQQTPGQGLQFLFEYFSETQRNKGNFPGRFSGRQFSNSRSEMNVSTLELGDSALYLCASRLTGGGNTEAFFGQGTRLTVV.

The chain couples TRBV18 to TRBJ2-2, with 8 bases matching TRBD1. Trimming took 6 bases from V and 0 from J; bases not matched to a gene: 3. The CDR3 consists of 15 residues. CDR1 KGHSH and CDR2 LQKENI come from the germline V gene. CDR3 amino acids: CASSLQGANTGELFF. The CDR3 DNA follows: TGTGCCAGCTCCTTACAGGGGGCGAACACCGGGGAGCTGTTTTTT.

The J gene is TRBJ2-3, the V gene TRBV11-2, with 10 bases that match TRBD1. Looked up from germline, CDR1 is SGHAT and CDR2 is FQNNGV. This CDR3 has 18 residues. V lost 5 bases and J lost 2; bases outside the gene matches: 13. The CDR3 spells CASSLIVRGQGNTDTQYF. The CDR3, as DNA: TGTGCCAGCAGCCTGATAGTGAGGGGACAGGGGAACACAGATACGCAGTATTTT.

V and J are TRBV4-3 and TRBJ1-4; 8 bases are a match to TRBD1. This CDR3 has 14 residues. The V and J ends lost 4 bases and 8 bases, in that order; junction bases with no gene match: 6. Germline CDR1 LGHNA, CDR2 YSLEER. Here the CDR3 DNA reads TGCGCCAGCAGCCTTTTACGGGACAGGGAAAAACTGTTTTTT. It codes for CASSLLRDREKLFF.

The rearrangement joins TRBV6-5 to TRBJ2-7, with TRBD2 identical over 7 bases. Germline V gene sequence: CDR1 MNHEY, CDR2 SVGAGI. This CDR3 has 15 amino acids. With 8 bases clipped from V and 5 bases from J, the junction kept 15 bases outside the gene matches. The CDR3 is CASESLTGGGHEQYF. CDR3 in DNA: TGTGCCAGCGAGTCCCTTACGGGGGGAGGTCACGAGCAGTACTTC.

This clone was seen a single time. The CDR3 DNA reads as TGTGCCAGCAGTTACCGTTTCGTGGGGGAGGATTCACCCCTCCACTTT. Amino acid sequence: CASSYRFVGEDSPLHF. This sequence joins TRBV6-5 and TRBJ1-6; D is perhaps TRBD1 (5 bases). The CDR3 loop spans 16 amino acids. V gave up 2 bases and J gave up 8 bases, with 16 bases separating them. Germline V gives CDR1 MNHEY, CDR2 SVGAGI.

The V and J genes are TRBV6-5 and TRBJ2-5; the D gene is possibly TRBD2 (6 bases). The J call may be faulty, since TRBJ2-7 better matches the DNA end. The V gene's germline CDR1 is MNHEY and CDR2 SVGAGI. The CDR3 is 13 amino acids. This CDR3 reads CASSGTGGYEQYF. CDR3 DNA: TGTGCCAGCAGCGGCACCGGGGGTTACGAGCAGTACTTC.

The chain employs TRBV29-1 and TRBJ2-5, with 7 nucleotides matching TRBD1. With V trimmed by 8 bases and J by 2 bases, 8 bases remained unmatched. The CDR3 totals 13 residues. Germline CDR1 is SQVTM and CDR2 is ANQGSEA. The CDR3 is CSTRPTGQETQYF. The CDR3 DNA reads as TGCAGCACCCGCCCGACAGGGCAAGAGACCCAGTACTTC.

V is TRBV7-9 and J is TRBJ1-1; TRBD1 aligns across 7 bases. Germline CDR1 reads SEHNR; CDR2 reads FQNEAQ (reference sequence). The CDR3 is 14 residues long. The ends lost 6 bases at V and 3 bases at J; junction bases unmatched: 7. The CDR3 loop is CASSRQGGDTEAFF. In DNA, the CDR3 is TGTGCCAGCAGTAGACAGGGAGGGGACACTGAAGCTTTCTTT.

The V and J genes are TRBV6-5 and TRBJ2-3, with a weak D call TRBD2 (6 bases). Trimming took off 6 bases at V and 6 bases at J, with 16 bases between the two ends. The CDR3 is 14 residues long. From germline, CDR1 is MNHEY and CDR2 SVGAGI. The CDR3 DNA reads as TGTGCCAGCAGCCCCGGGACTTGGTCCGATACGCAGTATTTT. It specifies CASSPGTWSDTQYF.

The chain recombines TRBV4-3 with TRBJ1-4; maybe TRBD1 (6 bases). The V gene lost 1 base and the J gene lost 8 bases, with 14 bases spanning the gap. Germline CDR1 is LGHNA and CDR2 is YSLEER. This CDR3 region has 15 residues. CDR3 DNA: TGCGCCAGCAGCCAAGTGGCAGGGGCGGACGAAAAACTGTTTTTT. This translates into CASSQVAGADEKLFF.

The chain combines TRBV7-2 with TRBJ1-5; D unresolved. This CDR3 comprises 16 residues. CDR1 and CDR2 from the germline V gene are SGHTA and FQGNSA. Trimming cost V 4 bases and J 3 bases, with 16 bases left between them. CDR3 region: CASSSTRIENNQPQHF. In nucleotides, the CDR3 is TGTGCCAGCAGCTCAACCCGGATAGAAAACAATCAGCCCCAGCATTTT.

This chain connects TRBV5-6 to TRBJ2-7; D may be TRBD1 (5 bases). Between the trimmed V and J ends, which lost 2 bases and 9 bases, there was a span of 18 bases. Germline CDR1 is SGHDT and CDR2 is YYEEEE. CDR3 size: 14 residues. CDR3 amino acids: CASSFQRQGTGQYF. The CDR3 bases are TGTGCCAGCAGCTTTCAGCGTCAGGGCACCGGGCAGTACTTC.

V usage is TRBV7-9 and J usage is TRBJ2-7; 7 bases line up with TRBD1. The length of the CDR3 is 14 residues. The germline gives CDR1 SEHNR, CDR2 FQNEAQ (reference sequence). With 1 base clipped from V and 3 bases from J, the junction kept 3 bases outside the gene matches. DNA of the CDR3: TGTGCCAGCAGCTTAGTCCGGGACAGCTACGAGCAGTACTTC. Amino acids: CASSLVRDSYEQYF.

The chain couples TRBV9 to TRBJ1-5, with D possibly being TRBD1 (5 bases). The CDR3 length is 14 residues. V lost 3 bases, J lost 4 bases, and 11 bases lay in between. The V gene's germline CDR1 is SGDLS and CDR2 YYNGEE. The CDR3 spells CASSGGLQNQPQHF. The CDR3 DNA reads TGTGCCAGCAGCGGGGGACTTCAGAATCAGCCCCAGCATTTT.

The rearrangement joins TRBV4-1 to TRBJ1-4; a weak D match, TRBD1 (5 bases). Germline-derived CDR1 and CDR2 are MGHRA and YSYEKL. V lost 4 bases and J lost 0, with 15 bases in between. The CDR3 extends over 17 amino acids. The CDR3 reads CASSLQGYQPTNEKLFF. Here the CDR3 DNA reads TGCGCCAGCAGCCTTCAGGGATATCAGCCAACTAATGAAAAACTGTTTTTT.

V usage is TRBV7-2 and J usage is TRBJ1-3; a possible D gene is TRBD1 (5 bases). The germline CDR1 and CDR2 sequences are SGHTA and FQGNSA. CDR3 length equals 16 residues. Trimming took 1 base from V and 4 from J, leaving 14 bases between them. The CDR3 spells CASSLVSGITGNTIYF. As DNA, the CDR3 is TGTGCCAGCAGCTTAGTGTCAGGGATCACGGGAAACACCATATATTTT.

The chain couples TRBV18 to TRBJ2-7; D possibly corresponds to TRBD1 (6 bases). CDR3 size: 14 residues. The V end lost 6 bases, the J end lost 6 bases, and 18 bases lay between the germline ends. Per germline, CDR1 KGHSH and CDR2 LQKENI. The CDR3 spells CASSWQGSSVEQYF. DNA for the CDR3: TGTGCCAGCTCGTGGCAGGGGTCTTCGGTCGAGCAGTACTTC.

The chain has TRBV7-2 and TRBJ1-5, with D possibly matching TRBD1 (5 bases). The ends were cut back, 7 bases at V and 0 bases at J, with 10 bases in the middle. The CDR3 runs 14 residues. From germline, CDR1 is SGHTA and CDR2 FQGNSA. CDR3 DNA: TGTGCCAGCACGATAGGGGATAGCAATCAGCCCCAGCATTTT. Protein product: CASTIGDSNQPQHF.

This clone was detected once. This CDR3 is CASSLKTSWRSDTQYF. CDR3 DNA sequence: TGTGCCAGCAGCCTTAAGACTAGTTGGCGATCAGATACGCAGTATTTT. The chain uses TRBV5-8 and TRBJ2-3, with D maybe TRBD2 (6 bases). The CDR3 is made up of 16 amino acids. The V gene lost 4 bases and the J gene lost 4 bases, with 19 bases spanning the gap. Germline V gene lookup returns CDR1 SGHTS and CDR2 YDEGEE.

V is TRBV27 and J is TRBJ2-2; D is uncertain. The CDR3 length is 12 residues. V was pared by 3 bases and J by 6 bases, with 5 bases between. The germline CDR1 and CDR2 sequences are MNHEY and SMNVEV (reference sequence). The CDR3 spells CASSFLSGELFF. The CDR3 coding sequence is TGTGCCAGCAGTTTCCTATCCGGGGAGCTGTTTTTT.